What follows are 15 T cell receptor beta chains derived from one specimen sequenced in a study of blood T cell repertoires in COVID-19. The repertoire was sequenced with immunoSEQ multiplex PCR; TCRdb's copy has only in-frame clones and lacks some. The sample includes around 470,000 clones, about 91% of them seen just once. The sample consisted of peripheral blood. The receptors stem from a young man with COVID-19, enrolled during active disease.

This chain uses TRBV2 with TRBJ2-7; 11 bases are a match to TRBD2. CDR3 size: 15 residues. V trimming: 6 bases; J trimming: 4 bases; junction bases outside the gene matches: 8. CDR1 and CDR2 from the germline V gene are SNHLY and FYNNEI. The CDR3 nucleotides are TGTGCCAGCAGAGAATCACTAGCGGGGGAATACGAGCAGTACTTC. It is translated as CASRESLAGEYEQYF.

The chain joins TRBV19 to TRBJ2-3; D ambiguous. Trimming took off 0 bases at V and 2 bases at J, with 12 bases between the two ends. CDR1 and CDR2 (germline): LNHDA, SQIVND (reference sequence). The CDR3 consists of 16 residues. The CDR3 spells CASSIDPARFTDTQYF. CDR3 sequence (DNA): TGTGCCAGTAGTATAGATCCGGCTAGATTCACAGATACGCAGTATTTT.

This rearrangement joins TRBV27 to TRBJ2-7, with a weak D call TRBD2 (7 bases). Germline V lookup: CDR1 MNHEY, CDR2 SMNVEV (reference sequence). Trimming removed 5 bases at V and 4 bases at J, with 15 bases between. The CDR3 sequence is 14 residues long. CDR3 amino acids: CASSPGGLGYEQYF. For the CDR3, the DNA is TGTGCCAGCAGTCCCGGGGGGCTGGGGTACGAGCAGTACTTC.

V gene TRBV11-1 combines with J gene TRBJ2-1; D perhaps matches TRBD2 (6 bases). Germline V gene lookup returns CDR1 SGHAT and CDR2 FQDESV (reference sequence). Trimming took 5 bases from V and 4 from J, leaving 12 bases between them. The CDR3 totals 14 residues. The CDR3 nucleotides are TGTGCCAGCAGCCTCGGGACTGAGTACAATGAGCAGTTCTTC. Residues: CASSLGTEYNEQFF.

The rearrangement uses TRBV6-4 and TRBJ2-2; 8 nucleotides align to TRBD2. The CDR3 has 16 amino acids. Germline V lookup: CDR1 MRHNA, CDR2 SNTAGT. V lost 6 bases, J lost 1 base, and 7 bases stayed unmatched. The CDR3 reads CASRGLAGVNTGELFF. The CDR3 DNA is TGTGCCAGCAGAGGTCTAGCGGGCGTGAACACCGGGGAGCTGTTTTTT.

V and J are TRBV7-8 and TRBJ2-2; possible D gene TRBD1, 6 bases. Trimming left V 5 bases short and J 6 bases short, with 25 bases between. Germline CDR1 SGHVS, CDR2 FQNEAQ. The CDR3 sequence is 18 residues long. In DNA form, the CDR3 reads TGTGCCAGCAGCCCCGGACAGATGCGGTTTGGGGGATCCGGGGAGCTGTTTTTT. Its protein is CASSPGQMRFGGSGELFF. The whole variable domain, remainder taken from reference TRBV7-8 and TRBJ2-2, is GAGVSQSPRYKVAKRGQDVALRCDPISGHVSLFWYQQALGQGPEFLTYFQNEAQLDKSGLPSDRFFAERPEGSVSTLKIQRTQQEDSAVYLCASSPGQMRFGGSGELFFGEGSRLTVL.

V and J are TRBV29-1 and TRBJ2-7; 8 nucleotides agree with TRBD1. Unmatched junction bases numbered 18, after V lost 5 bases and J lost 3 bases. Looked up from germline, CDR1 is SQVTM and CDR2 is ANQGSEA. The CDR3 runs 17 residues. Written as DNA, the CDR3 is TGCAGCGTTCGAAACTTGGACCTGGGACAGGACCACTACGAGCAGTACTTC. Protein: CSVRNLDLGQDHYEQYF.

The V call is TRBV15, the J call TRBJ1-1; TRBD1 agrees at 9 bases. CDR1 and CDR2 (germline): LNHNV, YYDKDF (reference sequence). CDR3 size: 16 residues. V shed 0 bases and J 1 base; nucleotides not matched to a gene: 3. CDR3 bases: TGTGCCACCAGCAGAGATTTGACAGGGGGGAACACTGAAGCTTTCTTT. This sequence encodes CATSRDLTGGNTEAFF.

This clone was seen a few times. This same CDR3 is encoded by further DNA sequences in the sample. The chain uses TRBV5-4 and TRBJ2-3; a weak D match, TRBD1 (5 bases). The CDR3 is 14 residues long. Trimming took off 3 bases at V and 0 bases at J, with 8 bases between the two ends. Germline V gene data show CDR1 as SGHNT and CDR2 as YYREEE (reference sequence). DNA of the CDR3: TGTGCCAGCAGCTCAAGACAGAGCACAGATACGCAGTATTTT. This sequence encodes CASSSRQSTDTQYF.

The chain recombines TRBV2 with TRBJ1-4, with D possibly matching TRBD1 (5 bases). V shed 0 bases and J shed 9 bases, with 14 bases lying between them. CDR3 size: 15 residues. Germline V gene lookup returns CDR1 SNHLY and CDR2 FYNNEI. CDR3 amino acids: CASSEAGGVAQKLFF. CDR3 sequence (DNA): TGTGCCAGCAGTGAAGCAGGAGGGGTAGCTCAAAAACTGTTTTTT.

The V gene is TRBV13, the J gene TRBJ2-7; 8 nucleotides line up with TRBD1. Per the germline V gene, CDR1 is PRHDT and CDR2 is FYEKMQ (reference sequence). This CDR3 has 14 amino acids. The J segment lost 5 bases and the V segment lost 5 bases, leaving 8 bases of the junction unmatched. In DNA form, the CDR3 reads TGTGCCAGCAGCCTCGGGACAGGCCCTCACGAGCAGTACTTC. This codes for CASSLGTGPHEQYF.

The chain links TRBV6-5 to TRBJ1-4, with 7 bases aligning to TRBD1. Germline CDR1 MNHEY, CDR2 SVGAGI. This CDR3 is built from 15 residues. The junction had 9 bases not matched to a gene; V was cut back by 6 bases and J by 5 bases. The DNA of the CDR3 is TGTGCCAGCAGAGATGGGGCAGGGGGAAATGAAAAACTGTTTTTT. This gives the protein CASRDGAGGNEKLFF.

V usage is TRBV7-8 and J usage is TRBJ1-3; unclear D gene. The CDR3 loop spans 15 amino acids. Trimming took off 2 bases at V and 0 bases at J, with 8 bases between the two ends. Germline CDR1 and CDR2: SGHVS and FQNEAQ. CDR3 residues: CASSLRVSSGNTIYF. The DNA of the CDR3 is TGTGCCAGCAGCTTACGGGTTAGCTCTGGAAACACCATATATTTT. Together with reference TRBV7-8 and TRBJ1-3, the CDR3 gives the full variable domain: GAGVSQSPRYKVAKRGQDVALRCDPISGHVSLFWYQQALGQGPEFLTYFQNEAQLDKSGLPSDRFFAERPEGSVSTLKIQRTQQEDSAVYLCASSLRVSSGNTIYFGEGSWLTVV.

V usage is TRBV14 and J usage is TRBJ2-3; 8 bases are a match to TRBD2. Trimming cost V 4 bases and J 0 bases; bases outside gene matches: 3. The CDR3 extends over 15 amino acids. Germline values: CDR1 SGHDN, CDR2 FVKESK. The chain's CDR3 is CASSPRGGSTDTQYF. DNA of the CDR3: TGTGCCAGCAGCCCCCGCGGGGGGAGCACAGATACGCAGTATTTT.

The chain couples TRBV6-1 to TRBJ1-1; 10 positions match TRBD1. V shed 3 bases, J shed 7 bases, and the junction held 5 bases outside the gene matches. Germline CDR1 reads MNHNS; CDR2 reads SASEGT. The CDR3 length is 14 residues. For the CDR3, the DNA is TGTGCCAGCAGTGAGGGACAGGGGAGGGTTGAAGCTTTCTTT. Translation: CASSEGQGRVEAFF.